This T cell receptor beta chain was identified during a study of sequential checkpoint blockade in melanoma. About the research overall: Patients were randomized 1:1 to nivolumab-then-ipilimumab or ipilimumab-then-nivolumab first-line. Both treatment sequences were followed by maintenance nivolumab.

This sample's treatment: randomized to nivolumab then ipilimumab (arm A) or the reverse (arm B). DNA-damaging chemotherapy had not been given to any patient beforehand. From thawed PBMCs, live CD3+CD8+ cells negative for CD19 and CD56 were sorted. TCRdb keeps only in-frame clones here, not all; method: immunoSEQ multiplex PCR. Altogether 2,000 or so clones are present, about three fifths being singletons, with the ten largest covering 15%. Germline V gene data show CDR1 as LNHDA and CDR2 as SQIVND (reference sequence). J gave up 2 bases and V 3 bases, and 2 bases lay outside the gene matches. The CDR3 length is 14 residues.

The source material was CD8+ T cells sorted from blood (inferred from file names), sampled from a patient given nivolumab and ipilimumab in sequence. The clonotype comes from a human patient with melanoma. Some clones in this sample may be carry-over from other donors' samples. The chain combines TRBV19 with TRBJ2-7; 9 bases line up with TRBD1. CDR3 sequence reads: CASSIRDRAYEQYF. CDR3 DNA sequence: TGTGCCAGTAGTATCCGGGACAGGGCCTACGAGCAGTACTTC.